The rows below give T cell receptor beta chains drawn from one sample of a study of T cells after yellow fever vaccination. TCRdb recomputed calls from the 5' RACE reads with MiXCR, one row per CDR3 protein. In the table there are 500,000 to 650,000 distinct CDR3 sequences, around an eighth of which are singletons. Here the sequenced sample was PBMCs, taken on the day of the yellow fever booster vaccination. The receptors originated from a man in his thirties or forties who received the YFV17D yellow fever vaccine. Both conserved end residues are part of each CDR3. The D gene is left open where the match is weak. Clone size is not always given. Where it is, it says once, few, many or a class for expanded clones.

d_gene	v_gene	abundance	j_gene	CDR3nt	CDR3aa
NA	TRBV23-1	NA	TRBJ2-7	TGCGCCAGCATACGGGGGCAGGGACACGAGCAGTACTTC	CASIRGQGHEQYF
NA	TRBV5-1	few	TRBJ2-7	TGCGCCAGCAACACGCTGGGCAGTGCGGGGAGCTCCTACGAGCAGTACTTC	CASNTLGSAGSSYEQYF
NA	TRBV14	few	TRBJ2-2	TGTGCCAGCAGCTATCCGGGCCTGGCGGTCGGGGAGCTGTTTTTT	CASSYPGLAVGELFF
NA	TRBV11-2	few	TRBJ2-5	TGTGCCAGCAGCTCCTTGGAAGGGGGAGAGACCCAGTACTTC	CASSSLEGGETQYF
TRBD1	TRBV5-1	few	TRBJ2-7	TGCGCCAGCAGCTTGGTCGCGGGGACAGGGAACTACGAGCAGTACTTC	CASSLVAGTGNYEQYF
TRBD2	TRBV5-1	few	TRBJ2-2	TGCGCCAGCAGCTTGGGGACTAGCCCTACGTCCGGGGAGCTGTTTTTT	CASSLGTSPTSGELFF
TRBD1	TRBV9	few	TRBJ2-7	TGTGCCAGCAGCGCGTCCGGGACAGGCGCCTACGAGCAGTACTTC	CASSASGTGAYEQYF
TRBD2	TRBV5-1	NA	TRBJ2-3	TGCGCCAGCAGCTTGGGTCTCCTAGCGGGAGAGAGAATTGGCACAGATACGCAGTATTTT	CASSLGLLAGERIGTDTQYF
NA	TRBV15	few	TRBJ2-3	TGTGCCACCAGCCAGCGGGTCACAGATACGCAGTATTTT	CATSQRVTDTQYF
NA	TRBV7-8	medium-sized	TRBJ1-1	TGTGCCAGCAGCTCAGAGCGGGGTGTCCCTGAAGCTTTCTTT	CASSSERGVPEAFF
TRBD2	TRBV6-1	NA	TRBJ2-2	TGTGCCAGCAGTAGTGGAGCGGGAGGGACAGCCGGGGAGCTGTTTTTT	CASSSGAGGTAGELFF
NA	TRBV10-3	few	TRBJ2-1	TGTGCCATCAGTGAGACTAGCTCCTACAATGAGCAGTTCTTC	CAISETSSYNEQFF
TRBD2	TRBV20-1	few	TRBJ2-1	TGCAGTGCTAGAGATTCCGGGACTAGCTCCTACAATGAGCAGTTCTTC	CSARDSGTSSYNEQFF
NA	TRBV20-1	NA	TRBJ1-2	TGCAGTGGCGGGGAAGGGAACTATGGCTACACCTTC	CSGGEGNYGYTF
NA	TRBV30	NA	TRBJ1-1	TGTGCCTGGAGTGTACAAAGTGGCACCACTGAAGCTTTCTTT	CAWSVQSGTTEAFF
TRBD2	TRBV27	many	TRBJ2-1	TGTGCCAGCAGTTTAGGACTAGCGGGAGGGCCTTTATTCTTC	CASSLGLAGGPLFF
NA	TRBV5-1	few	TRBJ2-7	TGCGCCAGCGCCCCCGTGGAGGACGCTGGGGTATCCGAGCAGTACTTC	CASAPVEDAGVSEQYF
TRBD2	TRBV7-9	NA	TRBJ2-2	TGTGCCAGCAGCGGGAGGACTAGCGCGAACACCGGGGAGCTGTTTTTT	CASSGRTSANTGELFF
NA	TRBV3-1	NA	TRBJ2-3	TGTGCCAGCAGCCCTTTTAGCGAAGATACGCAGTATTTT	CASSPFSEDTQYF
TRBD1	TRBV7-2	NA	TRBJ1-1	TGTGCCAGCAGCTTCCCGACAGGGGTAACTGAAGCTTTCTTT	CASSFPTGVTEAFF
NA	TRBV28	NA	TRBJ2-1	TGTGCCAGCAGTTTATATTCGGGCAGGGGATCGGTTAGTGAGCAGTTCTTC	CASSLYSGRGSVSEQFF
NA	TRBV4-3	NA	TRBJ2-1	TGCGCCAGCAGCCCTGGAGGGGGGGGATACAATGAGCAGTTCTTC	CASSPGGGGYNEQFF
NA	TRBV4-3	NA	TRBJ2-7	TGCGCCAGCAGCCAAGAATTGGAACTACCCTACGAGCAGTACTTC	CASSQELELPYEQYF
NA	TRBV6-5	NA	TRBJ2-5	TGTGCCAGCAGTTACTCGTTCAAGGGGTGGGAGACCCAGTACTTC	CASSYSFKGWETQYF
NA	TRBV11-2	NA	TRBJ2-3	TGTGCCAGCAGCTTATATGACGGGGGTTTGACGACAGATACGCAGTATTTT	CASSLYDGGLTTDTQYF
NA	TRBV6-5	NA	TRBJ2-5	TGTGCCAGCAGTTACAGGGGGGAAGAGACCCAGTACTTC	CASSYRGEETQYF
NA	TRBV27	few	TRBJ1-1	TGTGCCAGCACGGACTCCCGGCGAACTGAAGCTTTCTTT	CASTDSRRTEAFF
TRBD2	TRBV20-1	NA	TRBJ2-3	TGCAGTGCTAAAGGACTAGCGGGGGGCACAGATACGCAGTATTTT	CSAKGLAGGTDTQYF
TRBD2	TRBV6-2/TRBV6-3	few	TRBJ2-5	TGTGCCAGCAGCCAAACTAGCGGGGGCCAAGAGACCCAGTACTTC	CASSQTSGGQETQYF
TRBD1	TRBV3-1	few	TRBJ1-2	TGTGCCAGCAGCCAGGAGGACAGGGGCGGTGACACCTTC	CASSQEDRGGDTF
TRBD2	TRBV12-3/TRBV12-4	few	TRBJ2-1	TGTGCCAGCAGTTTCGGACAACTAGCGGGAGGCCCTAATGAGCAGTTCTTC	CASSFGQLAGGPNEQFF
NA	TRBV5-1	few	TRBJ2-2	TGCGCCAGCAGCTTGGAGGTTAACACCGGGGAGCTGTTTTTT	CASSLEVNTGELFF
TRBD2	TRBV10-3	NA	TRBJ2-1	TGTGCCATCAGCCAAACCTACGGACTAGCGGGTAATGAGCAGTTCTTC	CAISQTYGLAGNEQFF
NA	TRBV7-9	few	TRBJ2-7	TGTGCCAGCAGCTCCTCCGGGGTAGCGAATCTCTACGAGCAGTACTTC	CASSSSGVANLYEQYF
TRBD1	TRBV10-3	few	TRBJ2-7	TGTGCCATCAACCGGGACAGGGCGTACGAGCAGTACTTC	CAINRDRAYEQYF
NA	TRBV6-5	NA	TRBJ1-1	TGTGCCAGCAGTTCCTGGAGCGGCACTGAAGCTTTCTTT	CASSSWSGTEAFF
TRBD2	TRBV5-1	few	TRBJ2-1	TGCGCCAGCAGCACCGGGACTAGCGGCTTTGAGCAGTTCTTC	CASSTGTSGFEQFF
NA	TRBV20-1	few	TRBJ1-2	TGCAGTGCTAGTTCCCTACAGGGAGAGTATGGCTACACCTTC	CSASSLQGEYGYTF
TRBD2	TRBV7-8	NA	TRBJ2-2	TGTGCCAGCAGAAGACTAGCCGACACCGGGGAGCTGTTTTTT	CASRRLADTGELFF
NA	TRBV29-1	few	TRBJ1-2	TGCAGCGTTGGCGTCCCGAGGGGACCTCCCTATGGCTACACCTTC	CSVGVPRGPPYGYTF
TRBD2	TRBV2	few	TRBJ2-1	TGTGCCAGCAGGGAGGGACTAGCGGGAGTAAGTGAGCAGTTCTTC	CASREGLAGVSEQFF
NA	TRBV6-1	NA	TRBJ1-6	TGTGCCAGCCAGGGGCAGATAAATTCACCCCTCCACTTT	CASQGQINSPLHF
TRBD2	TRBV27	few	TRBJ2-5	TGTGCCAGCAGTTGGCTAGCGGGAGGGCAAGAGACCCAGTACTTC	CASSWLAGGQETQYF
TRBD2	TRBV27	NA	TRBJ2-7	TGTGCCAGCAGTTCCAACCTAGCGGGAGTCCCCTACGAGCAGTACTTC	CASSSNLAGVPYEQYF
NA	TRBV12-3/TRBV12-4	many	TRBJ1-1	TGTGCCAGCAGTCCTGACAGGATGAACACTGAAGCTTTCTTT	CASSPDRMNTEAFF
NA	TRBV24-1	NA	TRBJ2-3	TGTGCCACCAGCGAAAGGGGGTACCACACAGATACGCAGTATTTT	CATSERGYHTDTQYF
NA	TRBV28	few	TRBJ2-7	TGTGCCAGCAGTACCAGGAGCTCCTACGAGCAGTACTTC	CASSTRSSYEQYF
TRBD1	TRBV5-1	few	TRBJ2-1	TGCGCCAGCAGCCGACAGGGGATCAATGAGCAGTTCTTC	CASSRQGINEQFF
TRBD1	TRBV4-2	few	TRBJ1-1	TGTGCCAGCAGCCACCGGGACAGGGAGACTGAAGCTTTCTTT	CASSHRDRETEAFF
TRBD1	TRBV7-3	NA	TRBJ2-1	TGTGCCAGCGACAGGGGATATGAGCAGTTCTTC	CASDRGYEQFF
NA	TRBV3-1	NA	TRBJ2-5	TGTGCCAGCAGCCAAGTCCGCGGGAACGGAGAGACCCAGTACTTC	CASSQVRGNGETQYF
NA	TRBV7-4	NA	TRBJ2-5	TGTGCCAGCAGCTCAGCGGGACAGCAAGAGACCCAGTACTTC	CASSSAGQQETQYF
NA	TRBV6-2/TRBV6-3	NA	TRBJ2-1	TGTGCCAGCAGTTACCAGCGGCGACGAGCCCATGAGCAGTTCTTC	CASSYQRRRAHEQFF
NA	TRBV5-1	NA	TRBJ2-3	TGCGCCAGCACCACCGCCCGGCGCACAGATACGCAGTATTTT	CASTTARRTDTQYF
NA	TRBV4-2	few	TRBJ2-1	TGTGCCAGCAGCCAAGATCCGGGCCCCAATGAGCAGTTCTTC	CASSQDPGPNEQFF
NA	TRBV7-2	many	TRBJ2-5	TGTGCCAGCAGCTTTGGTCTTGGTCGCGGGCTTCAAGAGACCCAGTACTTC	CASSFGLGRGLQETQYF
TRBD2	TRBV6-5	few	TRBJ2-1	TGTGCCAGCAGTTCTCGTGTAATAGCGGGCTACAATGAGCAGTTCTTC	CASSSRVIAGYNEQFF
NA	TRBV10-2	few	TRBJ2-4	TGCGCCAGCAGTGAGGGCGGCCTTCAGTACTTC	CASSEGGLQYF
NA	TRBV24-1	few	TRBJ1-2	TGTGCCACCAGTGACGGAGGACATCCCTATGGCTACACCTTC	CATSDGGHPYGYTF